The 27 T cell receptor beta chains listed next were all sequenced from one sample in a study of shared clonotypes between healthy human individuals. Profiled with immunoSEQ multiplex PCR; TCRdb holds only in-frame clones, not every one. The data show around 2.5 million clones, with roughly 93% seen just once and more than 0.35% held by the top ten. The specimen sequenced was naive CD4+ T cells from PBMCs. Subset in this sample: CD45RA+ positively selected. These receptors were taken from a man between 18 and 35 years old in good health. Some clones in this sample may be carry-over from other donors' samples.

The V gene is TRBV27, the J gene TRBJ1-5; TRBD1 agrees at 8 bases. The ends lost 5 bases at V and 0 bases at J; junction bases unmatched: 3. Germline V gene lookup returns CDR1 MNHEY and CDR2 SMNVEV (reference sequence). The CDR3 is 15 residues long. The CDR3 region is CASSGTGNSNQPQHF. The DNA of the CDR3 is TGTGCCAGCAGTGGGACAGGCAATAGCAATCAGCCCCAGCATTTT.

Remarks on this clone: The junction does not match germline at one end; this may be a read error. Other DNA sequences in the sample encode the same CDR3. The chain employs TRBV30 and TRBJ1-2; 8 nucleotides agree with TRBD1. The CDR3 sequence is 13 residues long. The V gene's germline CDR1 is GTSNPN and CDR2 SVGIG (reference sequence). This CDR3 reads CAWSRGQAYGYTF. DNA for the CDR3: TGTGCCTGGAGTAGGGGACAGGCTTATGGTTACACCTTC.

The chain carries TRBV28 and TRBJ1-2; 7 bases fit TRBD1. Looked up from germline, CDR1 is MDHEN and CDR2 is SYDVKM. The CDR3 has 15 amino acids. V lost 3 bases to trimming and J lost 6 bases; unmatched junction nucleotides: 10. CDR3 coding DNA: TGTGCCAGCAGTTTCCCTTCTACAGGGGCGGATGGCTACACCTTC. This codes for CASSFPSTGADGYTF.

J is TRBJ1-5 and V is TRBV19, with 7 bases lining up with TRBD1. Trimming cost V 6 bases and J 7 bases; bases outside gene matches: 15. Germline V gene sequence: CDR1 LNHDA, CDR2 SQIVND (reference sequence). CDR3 length: 16 amino acids. CDR3 protein: CASSSNGQGDGQPQHF. Written as DNA, the CDR3 is TGTGCCAGTAGCTCAAATGGGCAGGGGGACGGCCAGCCCCAGCATTTT.

This clone was detected only once. The chain employs TRBV5-5 and TRBJ1-5; 9 bases match TRBD1. From germline, CDR1 is SGHKS and CDR2 YYEKEE (reference sequence). V was pared by 3 bases and J by 7 bases, with 8 bases of the junction left unmatched. This CDR3 is built from 15 residues. CDR3 loop: CASSYGQGPGQPQHF. The CDR3 DNA is TGTGCCAGCAGCTACGGACAGGGGCCAGGGCAGCCCCAGCATTTT.

This chain uses TRBV19 with TRBJ1-5, with 7 bases fitting TRBD1. This CDR3 is 14 amino acids long. CDR1 is LNHDA and CDR2 is SQIVND in the germline V gene (reference sequence). J was trimmed by 5 bases and V by 7 bases; bases with no gene match: 8. The CDR3, as DNA: TGTGCCAGTAACACACGACAGGGCCATCAGCCCCAGCATTTT. Its translation is CASNTRQGHQPQHF.

The chain links TRBV29-1 to TRBJ2-1; D is ambiguous. Germline CDR1 and CDR2: SQVTM and ANQGSEA. The CDR3 is 12 amino acids. V was cut by 7 bases and J by 1 base, with 8 bases left in between. The CDR3 here is CSAVPSYNEQFF. DNA of the CDR3: TGCAGCGCTGTTCCATCCTACAATGAGCAGTTCTTC.

With respect to this clone: The identical CDR3 is also encoded by other nucleotide sequences in the sample. The V gene is TRBV20-1, the J gene TRBJ1-1, with D unclear. Trimming took off 3 bases at V and 2 bases at J, with 4 bases between the two ends. This CDR3 has 11 residues. Germline values: CDR1 DFQATT, CDR2 SNEGSKA (reference sequence). CDR3: CSARENTEAFF. CDR3 coding DNA: TGCAGTGCTAGGGAAAACACTGAAGCTTTCTTT.

This rearrangement joins TRBV28 to TRBJ2-7, with D uncertain. Germline loops: CDR1 MDHEN, CDR2 SYDVKM. The CDR3 is 16 residues long. The ends were cut back, 6 bases at V and 1 base at J, with 19 bases in the middle. CDR3: CASSNSGWQASYEQYF. CDR3 bases: TGTGCCAGCAGCAATTCCGGGTGGCAGGCGTCCTACGAGCAGTACTTC.

This clone is a singleton in its sample. The rearrangement links TRBV5-1 to TRBJ1-1; unclear D gene. From germline, CDR1 is SGHRS and CDR2 YFSETQ. The germline V and J ends were trimmed by 2 bases and 5 bases, with 16 bases remaining between them. The CDR3 has 15 residues. CDR3: CASSFGPVSGTEAFF. The CDR3 DNA is TGCGCCAGCAGCTTCGGGCCGGTTTCGGGTACTGAAGCTTTCTTT.

J is TRBJ1-1 and V is TRBV2; 8 nucleotides align to TRBD1. Unmatched junction bases numbered 7, after V lost 4 bases and J lost 3 bases. This CDR3 contains 15 residues. Germline V gene data show CDR1 as SNHLY and CDR2 as FYNNEI. The CDR3 DNA is TGTGCCAGCAGTGTCGAACAGGGGGTAGACACTGAAGCTTTCTTT. Translating it yields CASSVEQGVDTEAFF. The variable domain in full, with the rest retrieved from reference TRBV2 and TRBJ1-1, is EPEVTQTPSHQVTQMGQEVILRCVPISNHLYFYWYRQILGQKVEFLVSFYNNEISEKSEIFDDQFSVERPDGSNFTLKIRSTKLEDSAMYFCASSVEQGVDTEAFFGQGTRLTVV.

The chain has TRBV29-1 and TRBJ1-2; tentatively, D is TRBD1 (5 bases). The germline V gene has CDR1 SQVTM and CDR2 ANQGSEA. The CDR3 is 13 residues long. V gave up 4 bases and J gave up 3 bases, with 12 bases separating them. The CDR3 DNA sequence: TGCAGCGTTGGGGGCCGCCGGGACTATGGCTACACCTTC. As protein: CSVGGRRDYGYTF.

The chain combines TRBV28 with TRBJ2-1, with no clear D. This CDR3 spans 15 amino acids. The V gene's germline CDR1 is MDHEN and CDR2 SYDVKM. V lost 6 bases to trimming and J lost 4 bases, with 16 bases between them. DNA of the CDR3: TGTGCCAGCAGCCCCAACCCCCGAGGTTACAATGAGCAGTTCTTC. It translates to CASSPNPRGYNEQFF.

J is TRBJ2-1 and V is TRBV9; unclear D gene. The CDR3 is 13 amino acids. The germline V gene has CDR1 SGDLS and CDR2 YYNGEE. The V end was cut by 0 bases, the J end by 7 bases, with 8 bases between. Here the CDR3 reads CASSVEQYNEQFF. The CDR3 DNA is TGTGCCAGCAGCGTAGAACAGTATAATGAGCAGTTCTTC.

The CDR3 spells CASSPLSGSYNEQFF. The CDR3 DNA follows: TGTGCCAGCAGCCCGCTCAGCGGGAGCTACAATGAGCAGTTCTTC. This sequence joins TRBV7-6 and TRBJ2-1, with 8 nucleotides matching TRBD2. Germline V gives CDR1 SGHVS, CDR2 FNYEAQ. Germline trimming cut 5 bases from V and 3 bases from J; bases unmatched to any gene: 6. The CDR3 length is 15 residues.

V is TRBV4-1 and J is TRBJ2-1; D is possibly TRBD2 (7 bases). The CDR3 runs 15 residues. V lost 2 bases and J lost 7, with 15 bases in between. Germline values: CDR1 MGHRA, CDR2 YSYEKL. The CDR3 nucleotides are TGCGCCAGCAGCCAAAAGGGAGGGGGGCGGAATGAGCAGTTCTTC. Translating it yields CASSQKGGGRNEQFF.

The V and J genes are TRBV4-3 and TRBJ2-6; D may correspond to TRBD1 or TRBD2 (5 bases each). Germline V CDR1 and CDR2: LGHNA, YSLEER. The V gene lost 3 bases and the J gene lost 0 bases, with 9 bases spanning the gap. The length of the CDR3 is 16 residues. The CDR3 region is CASSQGVSSGANVLTF. For the CDR3, the DNA is TGCGCCAGCAGCCAGGGGGTATCCTCTGGGGCCAACGTCCTGACTTTC.

The chain joins TRBV29-1 to TRBJ1-2; the D is unclear. Germline V CDR1 and CDR2: SQVTM, ANQGSEA. The CDR3 contains 14 residues. Trimming left V 5 bases short and J 6 bases short, with 19 bases between. The CDR3 sequence: CSVKGGKPGHGYTF. The CDR3 DNA is TGCAGCGTTAAGGGTGGCAAACCAGGCCATGGCTACACCTTC.

This chain joins TRBV6-5 and TRBJ2-7, with D tentatively TRBD1 or TRBD2 (5 bases each). CDR1 is MNHEY and CDR2 is SVGAGI in the germline V gene. The CDR3 loop spans 14 amino acids. V lost 6 bases to trimming and J lost 2 bases, with 14 bases between them. CDR3 residues: CASSSNRGAYEQYF. CDR3 bases: TGTGCCAGCAGCTCTAACCGGGGCGCCTACGAGCAGTACTTC.

The gene calls are TRBV30 and TRBJ1-5, with D uncertain. Germline V gene sequence: CDR1 GTSNPN, CDR2 SVGIG (reference sequence). This CDR3 contains 14 residues. The ends were cut back, 0 bases at V and 3 bases at J, with 9 bases in the middle. This CDR3 is CAWSVRANNQPQHF. The CDR3 DNA sequence: TGTGCCTGGAGTGTACGAGCCAACAATCAGCCCCAGCATTTT.

V and J are TRBV7-2 and TRBJ2-1; no clear D gene. CDR1 SGHTA and CDR2 FQGNSA come from the germline V gene. This CDR3 is built from 12 residues. V lost 7 bases to trimming and J lost 1 base, with 5 bases between them. The CDR3 region has the DNA TGTGCCAGCACGCAATCCTACAATGAGCAGTTCTTC. This sequence encodes CASTQSYNEQFF.

This chain connects TRBV5-1 to TRBJ2-1; D is undetermined. CDR3 length equals 15 residues. Germline CDR1 is SGHRS and CDR2 is YFSETQ. Trimming left V 4 bases short and J 5 bases short, with 16 bases between. The CDR3 DNA reads TGCGCCAGCAGCACAAGACCCTCGGACCACAATGAGCAGTTCTTC. Translation gives CASSTRPSDHNEQFF.

The chain recombines TRBV28 with TRBJ2-3; D could derive from TRBD1 or TRBD2 (5 bases each). The germline V gene has CDR1 MDHEN and CDR2 SYDVKM. The CDR3 loop spans 16 amino acids. The V and J ends lost 7 bases and 4 bases respectively, with 21 bases between them. CDR3 in DNA: TGTGCCAGCACCCCTAGTGGGGGTAGGGTGGCAGATACGCAGTATTTT. Protein: CASTPSGGRVADTQYF.

As to this clone: The same CDR3 also results from other DNA sequences found in this sample. The V gene is TRBV11-3, the J gene TRBJ2-5, with D perhaps matching TRBD2 (5 bases). The germline gives CDR1 SGHNT, CDR2 YENEEA. The V and J ends lost 2 bases and 4 bases respectively, with 8 bases between them. The CDR3 totals 13 residues. The CDR3: CASSLTRGETQYF. DNA of the CDR3: TGTGCCAGCAGCTTAACCCGGGGAGAGACCCAGTACTTC.

The V call is TRBV6-5, the J call TRBJ1-4; D is unclear. CDR1 is MNHEY, CDR2 SVGAGI, per germline. Trimming took off 2 bases at V and 0 bases at J, with 4 bases between the two ends. CDR3 size: 14 residues. This CDR3 reads CASSYESTNEKLFF. The CDR3 DNA reads TGTGCCAGCAGTTACGAATCAACTAATGAAAAACTGTTTTTT.

The chain recombines TRBV15 with TRBJ2-2; TRBD1 matches at 11 bases. Germline CDR1 LNHNV, CDR2 YYDKDF (reference sequence). This CDR3 has 16 amino acids. The J segment lost 3 bases and the V segment lost 6 bases, leaving 6 bases of the junction unmatched. The CDR3, as DNA: TGTGCCACCAGGGGACAGGGGGACGGTGACACCGGGGAGCTGTTTTTT. Residues: CATRGQGDGDTGELFF. The full variable domain, completed using reference TRBV15 and TRBJ2-2, is DAMVIQNPRYQVTQFGKPVTLSCSQTLNHNVMYWYQQKSSQAPKLLFHYYDKDFNNEADTPDNFQSRRPNTSFCFLDIRSPGLGDTAMYLCATRGQGDGDTGELFFGEGSRLTVL.

The sample holds one count of this clone. The chain has TRBV10-3 and TRBJ2-5; D gene uncertain. Germline CDR1 reads ENHRY; CDR2 reads SYGVKD. Trimming took off 0 bases at V and 1 base at J, with 9 bases between the two ends. The CDR3 spans 15 residues. This CDR3 is CAISESAVFQETQYF. The CDR3 DNA sequence: TGTGCCATCAGTGAGTCGGCAGTCTTCCAAGAGACCCAGTACTTC.